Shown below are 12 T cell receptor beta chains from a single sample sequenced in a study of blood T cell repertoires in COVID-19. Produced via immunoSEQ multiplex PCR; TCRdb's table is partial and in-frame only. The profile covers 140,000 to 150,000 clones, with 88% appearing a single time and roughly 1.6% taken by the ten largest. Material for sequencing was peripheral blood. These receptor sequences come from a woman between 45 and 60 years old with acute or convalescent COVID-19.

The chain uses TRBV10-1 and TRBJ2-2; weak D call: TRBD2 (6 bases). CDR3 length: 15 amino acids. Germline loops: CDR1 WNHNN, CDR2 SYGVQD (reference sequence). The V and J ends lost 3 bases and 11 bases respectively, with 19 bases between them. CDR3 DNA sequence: TGCGCCAGCAGTGACGAGGGAGCGGGCCCCAATGAGCTGTTTTTT. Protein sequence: CASSDEGAGPNELFF.

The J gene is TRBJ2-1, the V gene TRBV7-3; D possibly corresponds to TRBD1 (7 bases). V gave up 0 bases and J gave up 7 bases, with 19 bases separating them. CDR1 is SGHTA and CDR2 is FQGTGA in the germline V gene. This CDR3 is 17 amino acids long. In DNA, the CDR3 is TGTGCCAGCAGCTTAACCTCCGGGACAGCCGCGGGAAATGAGCAGTTCTTC. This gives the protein CASSLTSGTAAGNEQFF.

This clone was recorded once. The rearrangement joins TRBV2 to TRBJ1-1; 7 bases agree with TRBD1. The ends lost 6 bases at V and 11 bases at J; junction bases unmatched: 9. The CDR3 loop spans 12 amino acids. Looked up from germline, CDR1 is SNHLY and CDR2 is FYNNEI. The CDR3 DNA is TGTGCCAGCAGGGGGGGACAGAACGAGGCTTTCTTT. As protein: CASRGGQNEAFF.

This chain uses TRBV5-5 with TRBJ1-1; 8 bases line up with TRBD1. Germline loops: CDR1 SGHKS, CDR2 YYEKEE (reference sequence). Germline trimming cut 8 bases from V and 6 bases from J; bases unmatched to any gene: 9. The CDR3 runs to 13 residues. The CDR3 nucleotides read TGTGCCAGTGTGAGACAGGGGCTGTCTGAAGCTTTCTTT. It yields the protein CASVRQGLSEAFF.

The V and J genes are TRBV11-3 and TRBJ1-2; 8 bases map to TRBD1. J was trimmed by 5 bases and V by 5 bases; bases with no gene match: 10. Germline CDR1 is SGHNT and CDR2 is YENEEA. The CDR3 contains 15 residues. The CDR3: CASSPRQGHPYGYTF. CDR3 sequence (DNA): TGTGCCAGCAGCCCCCGACAGGGGCACCCTTATGGCTACACCTTC.

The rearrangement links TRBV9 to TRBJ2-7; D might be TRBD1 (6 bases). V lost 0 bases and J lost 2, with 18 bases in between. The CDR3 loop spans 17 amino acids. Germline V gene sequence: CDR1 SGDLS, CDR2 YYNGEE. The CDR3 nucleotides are TGTGCCAGCAGCGTAGCTATAGAGGGGGATTACACCTACGAGCAGTACTTC. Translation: CASSVAIEGDYTYEQYF. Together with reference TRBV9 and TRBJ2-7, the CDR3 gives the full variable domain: DSGVTQTPKHLITATGQRVTLRCSPRSGDLSVYWYQQSLDQGLQFLIQYYNGEERAKGNILERFSAQQFPDLHSELNLSSLELGDSALYFCASSVAIEGDYTYEQYFGPGTRLTVT.

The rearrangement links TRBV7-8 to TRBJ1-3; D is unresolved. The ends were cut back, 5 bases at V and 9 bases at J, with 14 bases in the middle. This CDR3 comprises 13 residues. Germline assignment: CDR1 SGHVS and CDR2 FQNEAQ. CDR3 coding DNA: TGTGCCAGCAGCAAGCCTTGGGAGGGCACCATATATTTT. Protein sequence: CASSKPWEGTIYF.

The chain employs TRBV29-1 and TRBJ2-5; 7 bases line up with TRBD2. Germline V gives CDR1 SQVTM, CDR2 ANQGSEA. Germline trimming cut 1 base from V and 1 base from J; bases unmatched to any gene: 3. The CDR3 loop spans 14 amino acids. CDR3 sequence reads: CSVEAGGFQETQYF. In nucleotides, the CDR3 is TGCAGCGTTGAAGCGGGGGGATTCCAAGAGACCCAGTACTTC. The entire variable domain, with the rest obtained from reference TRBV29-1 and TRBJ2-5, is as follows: SAVISQKPSRDICQRGTSLTIQCQVDSQVTMMFWYRQQPGQSLTLIATANQGSEATYESGFVIDKFPISRPNLTFSTLTVSNMSPEDSSIYLCSVEAGGFQETQYFGPGTRLLVL.

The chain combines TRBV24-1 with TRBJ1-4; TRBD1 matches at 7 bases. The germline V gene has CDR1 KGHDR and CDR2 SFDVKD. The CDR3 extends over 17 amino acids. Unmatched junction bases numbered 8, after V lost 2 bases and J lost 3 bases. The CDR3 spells CATSDSVGTAPNEKLFF. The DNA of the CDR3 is TGTGCCACCAGTGATTCGGTAGGGACAGCTCCTAATGAAAAACTGTTTTTT.

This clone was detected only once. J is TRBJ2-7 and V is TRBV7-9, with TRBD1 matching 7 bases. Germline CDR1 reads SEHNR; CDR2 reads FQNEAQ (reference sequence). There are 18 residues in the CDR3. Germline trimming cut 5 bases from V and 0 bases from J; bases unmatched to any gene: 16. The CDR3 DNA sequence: TGTGCCAGCAGCCCGCCCCCCAAGTGGGGACAGATCTCCTACGAGCAGTACTTC. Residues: CASSPPPKWGQISYEQYF.

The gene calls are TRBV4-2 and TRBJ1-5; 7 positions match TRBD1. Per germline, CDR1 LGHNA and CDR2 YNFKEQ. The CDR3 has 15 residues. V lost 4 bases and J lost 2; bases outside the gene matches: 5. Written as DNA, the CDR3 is TGTGCCAGCAGCCCCGACAGGGCCGGCAATCAGCCCCAGCATTTT. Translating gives CASSPDRAGNQPQHF.

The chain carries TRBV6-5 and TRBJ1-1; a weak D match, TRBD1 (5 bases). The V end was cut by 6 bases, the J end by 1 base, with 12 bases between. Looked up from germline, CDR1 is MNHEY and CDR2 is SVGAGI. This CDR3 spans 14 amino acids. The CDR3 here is CASRMGGKNTEAFF. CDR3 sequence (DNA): TGTGCCAGCAGGATGGGGGGGAAGAACACTGAAGCTTTCTTT.